The source of this TCR beta chain is a study of metastatic and nonmetastatic thyroid tumors. About the study: Comparative analysis of repertoires was undertaken across blood and tumor or nodule tissue obtained from malignant and benign thyroid patients.

TCRdb re-called the PCR reads via MiXCR. The sample lists 30,000 to 35,000 clones, under 20% occurring once. Study outcomes and limitations: Significantly higher TCR beta diversity was reportedly seen in malignant thyroid tumors than benign nodules, in blood and tumor.

Not a single patient had been given any form of treatment at any point before undergoing thyroid surgery. Germline values: CDR1 MGHDK, CDR2 SYGVNS. With 6 bases removed from V and 7 bases from J, the gap between germline ends came to 13 bases. CDR3 length: 13 residues. This clone was recorded at least ten times. Antigen: not known. The sequenced material came from blood. The J gene is TRBJ2-1, the V gene TRBV25-1; D gene unclear. The receptor was isolated from a female donor with papillary thyroid cancer or a benign thyroid nodule (not recorded which). Some clones in this sample may be carry-over from other donors' samples. Here the CDR3 reads CASRPPYRNEQFF. The CDR3 nucleotides are TGTGCCAGCAGACCCCCCTACAGAAATGAGCAGTTCTTC.